One sample yielded the 28 T cell receptor beta chains listed below, sequenced in a study of OX40 agonist ivuxolimab in advanced cancers. Generated by immunoSEQ multiplex PCR, the TCRdb table keeps only in-frame clones and is missing some. The table records about 80,000 clones, under 90% of them present only once. Sequencing used CD4+ or CD8+ T cells sorted from blood, obtained in a trial of the OX40 agonist ivuxolimab. The receptors shown here come from an adult with an advanced solid tumor such as melanoma, head and neck, liver or kidney cancer.

CDR3 DNA sequence: TGTGCCAGCAGTCCGACAGAAAACTATGGCTACACCTTC. Translation: CASSPTENYGYTF. This chain uses TRBV6-1 with TRBJ1-2; D might be TRBD1 (5 bases). Trimming pared 5 bases from V and 2 bases from J, leaving 9 bases between. The length of the CDR3 is 13 residues. The germline V gene encodes CDR1 MNHNS and CDR2 SASEGT.

This rearrangement joins TRBV19 to TRBJ2-7; D remains unclear. V shed 3 bases and J shed 0 bases, with 9 bases lying between them. CDR3 length equals 14 residues. Germline V gene data show CDR1 as LNHDA and CDR2 as SQIVND (reference sequence). The CDR3: CASSIPGSSYEQYF. The CDR3, as DNA: TGTGCCAGTAGTATCCCCGGCAGCTCCTACGAGCAGTACTTC.

The chain recombines TRBV6-5 with TRBJ1-2; no firm D call. The CDR3 has 15 amino acids. The ends were cut back, 2 bases at V and 4 bases at J, with 14 bases in the middle. Germline V CDR1 and CDR2: MNHEY, SVGAGI. CDR3 bases: TGTGCCAGCAGTTACAGGGAATGGGCCAGCTATGGCTACACCTTC. Protein product: CASSYREWASYGYTF.

The rearrangement joins TRBV6-4 to TRBJ1-5; 12 nucleotides agree with TRBD1. The CDR3 runs to 16 residues. The ends lost 11 bases at V and 6 bases at J; junction bases unmatched: 14. Germline V CDR1 and CDR2: MRHNA, SNTAGT. CDR3 protein: CAGASRDRGPVQPQHF. The DNA of the CDR3 is TGTGCCGGGGCATCCAGGGACAGGGGGCCGGTTCAGCCCCAGCATTTT.

V is TRBV28 and J is TRBJ1-2; D possibly corresponds to TRBD1 (5 bases). CDR3 length: 16 amino acids. The V and J ends lost 7 bases and 8 bases respectively, with 26 bases between them. Germline values: CDR1 MDHEN, CDR2 SYDVKM. The CDR3 sequence is CASTSPSREGARGYTF. Written as DNA, the CDR3 is TGTGCCAGCACCTCGCCAAGCCGGGAAGGGGCGAGGGGCTACACCTTC.

V is TRBV6-9 and J is TRBJ1-2; D unclear. The V end was cut by 6 bases, the J end by 2 bases, with 13 bases between. Looked up from germline, CDR1 is MNHGY and CDR2 is SVAAGI. CDR3 length equals 14 residues. DNA for the CDR3: TGTGCCAGCAGCCAAGAGGGCAGAAACTATGGCTACACCTTC. Its translation is CASSQEGRNYGYTF.

The V gene is TRBV7-8, the J gene TRBJ2-2; 10 bases are a match to TRBD2. The junction had 5 bases not matched to a gene; V was cut back by 1 base and J by 6 bases. Germline V lookup: CDR1 SGHVS, CDR2 FQNEAQ. The CDR3 has 16 amino acids. CDR3 coding DNA: TGTGCCAGCAGCTTAGGCCTAGGACTAGCGGCCGGGGAGCTGTTTTTT. Protein product: CASSLGLGLAAGELFF.

This chain uses TRBV6-4 with TRBJ2-1, with D possibly TRBD2 on 5 matching bases. This CDR3 region has 14 residues. Germline CDR1 is MRHNA and CDR2 is SNTAGT. Deletions cut 6 bases from V and 9 bases from J, with 18 bases between. The DNA of the CDR3 is TGTGCCAGCAGCACTAGTGAGGGAACAAGTGAGCAGTTCTTC. Its translation: CASSTSEGTSEQFF.

This clone appeared a few times. CDR3 protein: CASSLQGQGGETQYF. CDR3 DNA: TGTGCCAGCAGCCTCCAGGGACAGGGAGGGGAGACCCAGTACTTC. The genes are TRBV13 and TRBJ2-5; the match to TRBD1 covers 9 bases. Germline V gene data show CDR1 as PRHDT and CDR2 as FYEKMQ (reference sequence). V dropped 5 bases and J dropped 5; count of bases not matched to a gene: 9. The CDR3 is made up of 15 amino acids.

CDR3 in amino acids: CATTTGQAFVYTF. For the CDR3, the DNA is TGTGCCACCACTACGGGACAGGCGTTTGTCTACACCTTC. This chain joins TRBV15 and TRBJ1-2; 8 positions match TRBD1. CDR1 is LNHNV and CDR2 is YYDKDF in the germline V gene (reference sequence). Trimming cost V 7 bases and J 10 bases; bases outside gene matches: 11. The CDR3 has 13 residues.

The chain is built from TRBV7-9 and TRBJ1-1; the D is unclear. The CDR3 runs to 13 residues. Germline V CDR1 and CDR2: SEHNR, FQNEAQ (reference sequence). Between the trimmed V and J ends, which lost 5 bases and 3 bases, there was a span of 10 bases. The CDR3 here is CASSPEPDTEAFF. CDR3 nucleotides: TGTGCCAGCAGCCCAGAGCCCGACACTGAAGCTTTCTTT.

The count of this clone is one. This CDR3 is CASSSYEQYF. CDR3 sequence (DNA): TGTGCCAGCAGCTCCTACGAGCAGTACTTC. The gene calls are TRBV2 and TRBJ2-7, with unresolved D. Germline CDR1 and CDR2: SNHLY and FYNNEI. V dropped 6 bases and J dropped 0 bases, with 0 bases sitting between them. The length of the CDR3 is 10 residues.

The V and J genes are TRBV27 and TRBJ2-5; TRBD2 aligns across 7 bases. CDR3 length: 14 residues. Germline trimming cut 5 bases from V and 4 bases from J; bases unmatched to any gene: 7. The V gene's germline CDR1 is MNHEY and CDR2 SMNVEV (reference sequence). The CDR3 protein is CASSNLGGRETQYF. CDR3 in DNA: TGTGCCAGCAGTAACCTGGGGGGGAGAGAGACCCAGTACTTC.

CDR3 sequence (DNA): TGTGCCAGCAGCGGGCCCGGCTGGGCCAAAAACATTCAGTACTTC. Translating gives CASSGPGWAKNIQYF. The genes are TRBV4-2 and TRBJ2-4; no definite D call. V gave up 5 bases and J gave up 1 base, with 12 bases separating them. The CDR3 totals 15 residues. Germline V lookup: CDR1 LGHNA, CDR2 YNFKEQ.

V usage is TRBV4-1 and J usage is TRBJ2-5; 8 nucleotides agree with TRBD1. This CDR3 is 15 amino acids long. J gave up 5 bases and V 1 base, and 6 bases lay outside the gene matches. In germline, CDR1 is MGHRA, CDR2 YSYEKL. The CDR3 nucleotides read TGCGCCAGCAGCCAAGTTACAGGGGGGATGGAGACCCAGTACTTC. Translated, it gives CASSQVTGGMETQYF.

The gene calls are TRBV13 and TRBJ2-7; the D gene is possibly TRBD1 (5 bases). V gave up 2 bases and J gave up 3 bases, with 5 bases separating them. Looked up from germline, CDR1 is PRHDT and CDR2 is FYEKMQ (reference sequence). The CDR3 totals 12 residues. This CDR3 is CASSLRGYEQYV. CDR3 nucleotides: TGTGCCAGCAGCTTAAGGGGCTACGAGCAGTACGTC.

The chain is built from TRBV28 and TRBJ1-2, with D possibly matching TRBD1 (5 bases). V was pared by 5 bases and J by 4 bases, with 17 bases between. CDR3 length: 15 residues. Per germline, CDR1 MDHEN and CDR2 SYDVKM. The CDR3 region is CASSGGSGSVYGYTF. The CDR3 nucleotides are TGTGCCAGCAGTGGGGGGTCTGGGTCGGTCTATGGCTACACCTTC.

The chain has TRBV7-6 and TRBJ1-2; possible D gene TRBD1, 5 bases. The V end was cut by 0 bases, the J end by 8 bases, with 10 bases between. Germline-derived CDR1 and CDR2 are SGHVS and FNYEAQ. This CDR3 is 13 amino acids long. CDR3 nucleotides: TGTGCCAGCAGCTTAGCGGCAGGGAGAGGCTACACCTTC. This translates into CASSLAAGRGYTF. Based on the CDR3 plus reference TRBV7-6 and TRBJ1-2, the full variable domain is GAGVSQSPRYKVTKRGQDVALRCDPISGHVSLYWYRQALGQGPEFLTYFNYEAQQDKSGLPNDRFSAERPEGSISTLTIQRTEQRDSAMYRCASSLAAGRGYTFGSGTRLTVV.

The chain uses TRBV11-2 and TRBJ2-1; D is possibly TRBD1 or TRBD2 (5 bases each). This CDR3 has 14 amino acids. CDR1 SGHAT and CDR2 FQNNGV come from the germline V gene. V shed 5 bases and J shed 9 bases, with 17 bases lying between them. CDR3 coding DNA: TGTGCCAGCAGCCGAGGGGCCGGGTTCAGTGAGCAGTTCTTC. This codes for CASSRGAGFSEQFF.

The rearrangement uses TRBV28 and TRBJ2-1, with D unresolved. The CDR3 consists of 14 residues. Germline loops: CDR1 MDHEN, CDR2 SYDVKM. V lost 5 bases, J lost 5 bases, and 13 bases lay in between. CDR3 sequence reads: CASSPLGTDNEQFF. DNA for the CDR3: TGTGCCAGCAGTCCCCTTGGTACCGACAATGAGCAGTTCTTC.

This clone was seen a handful of times. The genes are TRBV18 and TRBJ2-1; the match to TRBD2 covers 12 bases. Germline trimming cut 2 bases from V and 9 bases from J; bases unmatched to any gene: 8. CDR3 length: 16 amino acids. Germline V CDR1 and CDR2: KGHSH, LQKENI. CDR3 residues: CASSPTNGLAGLEQFF. The CDR3 nucleotides read TGTGCCAGCTCACCAACTAATGGACTAGCGGGACTTGAGCAGTTCTTC.

The V call is TRBV9, the J call TRBJ1-6; D possibly corresponds to TRBD1 (5 bases). The germline CDR1 and CDR2 sequences are SGDLS and YYNGEE. The CDR3 totals 14 residues. V was trimmed by 7 bases and J by 9 bases, leaving 17 bases between them. CDR3 coding DNA: TGTGCCAGCGAACGGTCCGTGGGGGGTTCACCCCTCCACTTT. This translates into CASERSVGGSPLHF.

The CDR3 loop is CASSFQGAPYEQYV. The CDR3 DNA reads as TGTGCCAGCAGCTTCCAGGGGGCCCCCTACGAGCAGTACGTC. The gene calls are TRBV5-8 and TRBJ2-7; 8 nucleotides align to TRBD1. Germline values: CDR1 SGHTS, CDR2 YDEGEE. The CDR3 totals 14 residues. J gave up 2 bases and V 2 bases, and 3 bases lay outside the gene matches.

The J gene is TRBJ2-5, the V gene TRBV20-1, with D perhaps given as TRBD1 or TRBD2 (6 bases each). The length of the CDR3 is 10 residues. Per germline, CDR1 DFQATT and CDR2 SNEGSKA (reference sequence). V lost 6 bases and J 9 bases, leaving 11 bases between the germline ends. CDR3 residues: CSAPRGPQYF. As DNA, the CDR3 is TGCAGTGCCCCCCGGGGGCCCCAGTACTTC.

This clone was picked up one time. The chain carries TRBV27 and TRBJ2-2, with 9 positions matching TRBD2. Germline CDR1 MNHEY, CDR2 SMNVEV (reference sequence). The V segment lost 6 bases and the J segment 4 bases; nucleotides outside the gene matches: 6. This CDR3 contains 15 residues. The CDR3, as DNA: TGTGCCAGCAGGTATGGCGGGGGGGCCACCGGGGAGCTGTTTTTT. Protein product: CASRYGGGATGELFF.

This clone has just a few counts. The chain has TRBV9 and TRBJ1-1; D call uncertain. V was shortened by 1 base and J by 1 base, with 5 bases between the two germline ends. Germline V gene sequence: CDR1 SGDLS, CDR2 YYNGEE. The CDR3 contains 13 residues. CDR3 region: CASSVKGNTEAFF. DNA of the CDR3: TGTGCCAGCAGCGTAAAGGGGAACACTGAAGCTTTCTTT.

This clone was observed a handful of times. In DNA form, the CDR3 reads TGTGCCAGCAGCCCAGCCTCTTGGAGCTATGGCTACACCTTC. Its translation: CASSPASWSYGYTF. The rearrangement joins TRBV14 to TRBJ1-2; D not resolved. Germline assignment: CDR1 SGHDN and CDR2 FVKESK. CDR3 length: 14 residues. Trimming took 4 bases from V and 4 from J, leaving 13 bases between them.

The CDR3 loop is CASSLFGSYEQYF. In DNA form, the CDR3 reads TGCGCCAGCAGCTTGTTTGGTTCCTACGAGCAGTACTTC. The chain employs TRBV5-1 and TRBJ2-5; no definite D call. Gene TRBJ2-7 matches the end of the DNA better, so the J call may be wrong. The CDR3 runs to 13 residues. Germline CDR1 SGHRS, CDR2 YFSETQ.